A selection of T cell receptor beta chains follows, all from one sample in a study of post-analysis software for immune sequencing data. TCRdb reprocessed the PCR reads via MiXCR and lists one record per CDR3 protein. There are some 800,000 distinct CDR3 sequences in the sample; roughly 50% occur only once, and roughly 5% lies in the top ten. Sequencing was carried out using blood. All receptors come from a girl aged 10-17 years with multiple sclerosis. Each CDR3 is given with its conserved first and last residue. Each record gives: J gene, V gene, CDR3 length, CDR3 protein.

>TRBJ2-7|TRBV6-1|15
CASSEVDRGSYEQYF
>TRBJ2-7|TRBV6-5|13
CASSYSSDYEQYF
>TRBJ2-1|TRBV28|16
CASSLDPGGRGYEQFF
>TRBJ2-5|TRBV29-1|12
CSGKTSRGTQYF
>TRBJ1-2|TRBV18|15
CASSGGQLQDYGYTF
>TRBJ1-1|TRBV3-1|14
CASSQETASTEAFF
>TRBJ2-7|TRBV27|14
CASTRTASSYEQYF
>TRBJ2-3|TRBV7-6|13
CASSLIRTDTQYF
>TRBJ2-1|TRBV12-3/TRBV12-4|15
CASNGWEGPNNEQFF
>TRBJ2-2|TRBV3-1|14
CASSQGGGTGELFF
>TRBJ2-3|TRBV15|14
CATGLAASTDTQYF
>TRBJ1-5|TRBV7-2|16
CASSTPGQGHHQPQHF
>TRBJ2-3|TRBV7-3|14
CASSQTGGLDTQYF
>TRBJ1-2|TRBV5-5|14
CASRLTGTLYGYTF
>TRBJ1-5|TRBV3-1|14
CASSQGWGSQPQHF
>TRBJ2-7|TRBV20-1|15
CSARATSGPSYEQYF
>TRBJ2-3|TRBV29-1|15
CSVPTSLASTDTQYF
>TRBJ1-2|TRBV25-1|12
CASRDRAYGYTF
>TRBJ1-6|TRBV10-3|12
CAISESKSPLHF
>TRBJ2-5|TRBV6-6|14
CASIRGTGGVEQYF
>TRBJ2-3|TRBV20-1|14
CSARPGTTTDTQYF
>TRBJ1-3|TRBV12-3/TRBV12-4|13
CASSRLLGNTIYF
>TRBJ2-5|TRBV4-1|14
CASSQERPTETQYF
>TRBJ1-1|TRBV12-3/TRBV12-4|12
CASSPGKPEAFF
>TRBJ2-7|TRBV5-6|15
CASSLEGYLRYEQYF
>TRBJ1-1|TRBV9|15
CANSVAPGAGTEAFF